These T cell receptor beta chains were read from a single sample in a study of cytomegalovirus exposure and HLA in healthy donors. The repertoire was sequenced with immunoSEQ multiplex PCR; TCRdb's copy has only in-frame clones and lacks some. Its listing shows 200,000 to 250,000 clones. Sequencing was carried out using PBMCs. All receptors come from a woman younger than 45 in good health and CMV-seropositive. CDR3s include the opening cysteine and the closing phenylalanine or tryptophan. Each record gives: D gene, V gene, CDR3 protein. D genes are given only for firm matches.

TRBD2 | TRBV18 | CASSPTSGPYEQYF
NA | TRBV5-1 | CASSRGQAGELFF
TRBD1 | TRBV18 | CASSPQGQETEAFF
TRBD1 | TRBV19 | CATRGRGDTEAFF
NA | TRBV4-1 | CASSHARDKKHLATNEKLFF
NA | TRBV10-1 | CASSLDSLLREKLFF
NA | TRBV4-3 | CASSQGSQPQHF
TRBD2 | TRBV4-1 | CASSQDEAGGRETQYF
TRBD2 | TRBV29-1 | CSVATSGGAGNEQFF
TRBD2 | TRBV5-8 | CASSRGGLGTDTQYF
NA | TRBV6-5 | CASRPHNSNEQFF
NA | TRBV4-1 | CASSRLALKAGNQPQHF
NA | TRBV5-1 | CASSLSGDLPREQYF
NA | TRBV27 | CASSATDTSYEQYF
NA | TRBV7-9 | CASSFTRDGEQYF
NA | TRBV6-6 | CASSSGNLYGQYF
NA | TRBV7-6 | CASSLTGSTDTQYF
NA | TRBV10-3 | CATTGSSYNEQFF
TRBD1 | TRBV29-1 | CSVLRDRGLNTEAFF
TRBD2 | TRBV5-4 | CASSRLAGEISDTQYF
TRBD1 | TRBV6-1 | CASSEPPGGEGQPQHF
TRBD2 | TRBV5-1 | CASTPGGIDNEQFF
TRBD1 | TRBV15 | CATSRDFTGDGYTF
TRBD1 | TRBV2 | CASREKLQGANEKLFF
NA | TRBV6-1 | CASSDLSAGVIRYGYTF
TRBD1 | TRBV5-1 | CASSSGQGTVGANVLTF
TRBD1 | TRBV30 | CAWSPTGGGYTF
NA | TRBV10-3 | CAIRFTGEETQYF
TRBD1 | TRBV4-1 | CASSLTGGNYTF